These 7 T cell receptor beta chains share one sample of origin, sequenced in a study of CD8 T cells in Susac syndrome. RNA, at about 0.45 to 1 ug, was reverse transcribed with random hexamers. TCRdb ran MiXCR on the immunoSEQ multiplex PCR reads and lists one entry per CDR3 protein. The sample comprises about 240,000 distinct CDR3 sequences, 90% to 96% of which are singletons, and 0.1% rests with the top ten. Sequencing was done on a sample of CD4+ T cells from PBMCs. These receptors all stem from a human donor with Susac syndrome.

This chain links TRBV25-1 with TRBJ2-3; a weak D match, TRBD2 (7 bases). Trimming stripped 0 bases from V and 4 bases from J, with 14 bases between. Per the germline V gene, CDR1 is MGHDK and CDR2 is SYGVNS. This CDR3 has 16 residues. The CDR3: CASSEYGGGASDTQYF. The CDR3 DNA is TGTGCCAGCAGTGAATATGGTGGGGGGGCCTCAGATACGCAGTATTTT.

V gene TRBV7-9 combines with J gene TRBJ1-2, with a possible D match to TRBD1 (6 bases). Germline V lookup: CDR1 SEHNR, CDR2 FQNEAQ (reference sequence). V lost 5 bases and J 2 bases, leaving 9 bases between the germline ends. The CDR3 spans 13 residues. The CDR3 reads CASSPTGNYGYTF. CDR3 coding DNA: TGTGCCAGCAGCCCTACAGGGAACTATGGCTACACCTTC. The variable domain in full, completed from reference TRBV7-9 and TRBJ1-2, reads DTGVSQNPRHKITKRGQNVTFRCDPISEHNRLYWYRQTLGQGPEFLTYFQNEAQLEKSRLLSDRFSAERPKGSFSTLEIQRTEQGDSAMYLCASSPTGNYGYTFGSGTRLTVV.

The V and J genes are TRBV29-1 and TRBJ2-7, with D uncertain. The CDR3 consists of 12 residues. The germline V gene encodes CDR1 SQVTM and CDR2 ANQGSEA. Trimming shortened V by 6 bases and J by 3 bases, and 12 bases separated the two germline ends. The CDR3 loop is CSVSPGRYEQYF. The CDR3 nucleotides read TGCAGCGTGTCGCCCGGGCGCTACGAGCAGTACTTC.

The genes are TRBV5-1 and TRBJ1-2, with 7 bases aligning to TRBD1. After removal of 5 bases from V and 5 bases from J, the junction contained 6 bases not matched to a gene. CDR1 and CDR2 from the germline V gene are SGHRS and YFSETQ. CDR3 size: 13 residues. The CDR3 loop reads CASRPGQEYGYTF. CDR3 bases: TGCGCCAGCAGACCTGGACAGGAGTATGGCTACACCTTC. Full variable domain (rest looked up from reference TRBV5-1 and TRBJ1-2): KAGVTQTPRYLIKTRGQQVTLSCSPISGHRSVSWYQQTPGQGLQFLFEYFSETQRNKGNFPGRFSGRQFSNSRSEMNVSTLELGDSALYLCASRPGQEYGYTFGSGTRLTVV.

In regard to this clonotype: The junction departs from germline at one end; a sequencing error may be responsible. The CDR3 spells CASTLPGRRPDNEKLFF. CDR3 sequence (DNA): TGTGCCAGCACCTTACCGGGACGGCGGCCTGATAATGAAAAACTGTTTTTT. The chain uses TRBV7-9 and TRBJ1-4, with a possible D match to TRBD1 (5 bases). Germline CDR1 SEHNR, CDR2 FQNEAQ (reference sequence). CDR3 length: 17 residues.

V and J are TRBV20-1 and TRBJ1-2; TRBD1 agrees at 7 bases. From germline, CDR1 is DFQATT and CDR2 SNEGSKA (reference sequence). This CDR3 has 15 residues. Trimming at V came to 6 bases and at J to 8 bases, leaving 18 bases not matched to a gene. CDR3 sequence (DNA): TGCAGTGCGCGGACAGGAGACCGCTATGTCACGGGCTACACCTTC. It translates to CSARTGDRYVTGYTF.

The rearrangement uses TRBV6-5 and TRBJ2-3; D could derive from TRBD1 or TRBD2 (5 bases each). The CDR3 spans 14 residues. CDR1 is MNHEY, CDR2 SVGAGI, per germline. The germline V and J ends were trimmed by 0 bases and 4 bases, with 8 bases remaining between them. The chain's CDR3 is CASSYSMGADTQYF. The CDR3 nucleotides read TGTGCCAGCAGTTACTCGATGGGGGCAGATACGCAGTATTTT.